These 32 T cell receptor beta chains originate from one sample sequenced in a study of cytomegalovirus exposure and HLA in healthy donors. PCR primers comprised 60 Vbeta and 13 Jbeta primers. TCRdb keeps only in-frame clones here, not all; method: immunoSEQ multiplex PCR. The sample lists 130,000 or so clones; roughly 87% were seen once. The sequencing sample was made of PBMCs. The receptor set was obtained from a woman aged 40-49 years in good health and CMV-seronegative.

The V call is TRBV7-2, the J call TRBJ2-7; D is possibly TRBD2 (6 bases). Trimming took off 1 base at V and 0 bases at J, with 19 bases between the two ends. The CDR3 consists of 18 residues. CDR1 SGHTA and CDR2 FQGNSA come from the germline V gene. The DNA for the CDR3 is TGTGCCAGCAGCTTAGAGAGTCCGCGGGGCGGTATCTCCTACGAGCAGTACTTC. Translated, it gives CASSLESPRGGISYEQYF.

V gene TRBV18 combines with J gene TRBJ1-1; D might be TRBD1 (5 bases). The V gene's germline CDR1 is KGHSH and CDR2 LQKENI. This CDR3 region has 15 residues. V was cut by 1 base and J by 5 bases, with 14 bases left in between. The CDR3 sequence is CASSPQGLGGTEAFF. As DNA, the CDR3 is TGTGCCAGCTCACCACAGGGGCTGGGTGGTACTGAAGCTTTCTTT.

This clone was observed a few times. The chain carries TRBV4-1 and TRBJ2-7; 9 positions agree with TRBD2. J was trimmed by 0 bases and V by 3 bases; bases with no gene match: 0. From germline, CDR1 is MGHRA and CDR2 YSYEKL. The CDR3 is 14 amino acids. This CDR3 reads CASSHSGSSYEQYF. The CDR3 DNA reads TGCGCCAGCAGCCATAGCGGGAGCTCCTACGAGCAGTACTTC.

The chain joins TRBV28 to TRBJ1-6; D ambiguous. Germline assignment: CDR1 MDHEN and CDR2 SYDVKM. V was trimmed by 3 bases and J by 4 bases, leaving 4 bases between them. The CDR3 length is 13 residues. The CDR3 sequence is CASSFQYNSPLHF. DNA for the CDR3: TGTGCCAGCAGTTTCCAGTATAATTCACCCCTCCACTTT.

The chain employs TRBV6-5 and TRBJ1-1; tentatively, D is TRBD1 (5 bases). This CDR3 has 13 residues. Trimming shortened V by 6 bases and J by 0 bases, and 8 bases separated the two germline ends. Germline-derived CDR1 and CDR2 are MNHEY and SVGAGI. CDR3 sequence (DNA): TGTGCCAGCAGCTTACAGGTGAACACTGAAGCTTTCTTT. Protein sequence: CASSLQVNTEAFF.

V and J are TRBV11-2 and TRBJ2-3; 11 bases are shared with TRBD2. Germline V lookup: CDR1 SGHAT, CDR2 FQNNGV. V trimming: 4 bases; J trimming: 4 bases; junction bases outside the gene matches: 7. CDR3 size: 16 residues. This chain's CDR3 is CASSYHSGRGADTQYF. The CDR3 bases are TGTGCCAGCAGCTACCATAGCGGGAGGGGGGCAGATACGCAGTATTTT.

The chain uses TRBV18 and TRBJ1-5; TRBD1 is a possible D gene (6 bases). CDR1 KGHSH and CDR2 LQKENI come from the germline V gene. This CDR3 is built from 14 residues. V was trimmed by 5 bases and J by 7 bases, leaving 15 bases between them. CDR3 sequence: CASSTTGRGQPQHF. Here the CDR3 DNA reads TGTGCCAGCTCAACAACAGGGAGGGGGCAGCCCCAGCATTTT.

This rearrangement joins TRBV18 to TRBJ2-5; weak D call: TRBD1 (6 bases). Germline loops: CDR1 KGHSH, CDR2 LQKENI. This CDR3 comprises 15 residues. V shed 3 bases and J shed 4 bases, with 15 bases lying between them. CDR3 region: CASSPSTGVGETQYF. DNA of the CDR3: TGTGCCAGCTCACCTTCGACAGGAGTGGGAGAGACCCAGTACTTC.

The chain couples TRBV19 to TRBJ2-2; D is possibly TRBD1 (6 bases). The germline V and J ends were trimmed by 7 bases and 4 bases, with 25 bases remaining between them. Germline CDR1 LNHDA, CDR2 SQIVND (reference sequence). CDR3 length equals 18 residues. This CDR3 is CASKYVSLGRGSTGELFF. For the CDR3, the DNA is TGTGCCAGTAAATATGTCAGCCTCGGCAGGGGAAGCACCGGGGAGCTGTTTTTT. Drawing the rest from reference TRBV19 and TRBJ2-2, the complete variable domain is DGGITQSPKYLFRKEGQNVTLSCEQNLNHDAMYWYRQDPGQGLRLIYYSQIVNDFQKGDIAEGYSVSREKKESFPLTVTSAQKNPTAFYLCASKYVSLGRGSTGELFFGEGSRLTVL.

The genes are TRBV6-5 and TRBJ1-5, with 8 bases aligning to TRBD1. The germline CDR1 and CDR2 sequences are MNHEY and SVGAGI. The length of the CDR3 is 15 residues. V shed 0 bases, J shed 5 bases, and the junction held 3 bases outside the gene matches. This CDR3 reads CASSYSDREDQPQHF. The CDR3 DNA sequence: TGTGCCAGCAGTTACTCGGACAGGGAAGATCAGCCCCAGCATTTT.

V usage is TRBV7-6 and J usage is TRBJ2-5, with TRBD1 identical over 9 bases. Germline V lookup: CDR1 SGHVS, CDR2 FNYEAQ. The length of the CDR3 is 14 residues. With V trimmed by 4 bases and J by 5 bases, 5 bases remained unmatched. The CDR3 DNA reads TGTGCCAGCAGCTCCGGGACAGGGCTGGAGACCCAGTACTTC. Translation gives CASSSGTGLETQYF.

Comments on this clone: One end of the junction is discordant with germline, which a read error may explain. The chain recombines TRBV7-9 with TRBJ2-3, with D possibly matching TRBD2 (7 bases). The CDR3 loop spans 17 amino acids. Germline assignment: CDR1 SEHNR and CDR2 FQNEAQ (reference sequence). Here the CDR3 reads CSSSLGGGRGSTDTQYF. Here the CDR3 DNA reads TGTTCCAGCAGCTTAGGCGGGGGCAGGGGAAGCACAGATACGCAGTATTTT.

This clone appeared a single time. Germline is not matched at one junction end, which may reflect a read error. The chain is built from TRBV7-9 and TRBJ2-5, with a weak D call TRBD2 (6 bases). Germline V gene sequence: CDR1 SEHNR, CDR2 FQNEAQ (reference sequence). There are 15 residues in the CDR3. The CDR3 here is CSSSLIPSVQETQYF. The DNA for the CDR3 is TGTTCCAGCAGCTTAATCCCTAGCGTCCAAGAGACCCAGTACTTC.

The gene calls are TRBV6-6 and TRBJ2-2; TRBD2 is a possible D gene (7 bases). The V gene's germline CDR1 is MNHNY and CDR2 SVGAGI (reference sequence). The CDR3 covers 13 residues. V dropped 8 bases and J dropped 5 bases, with 12 bases sitting between them. The CDR3 reads CASGGGATGELFF. In DNA, the CDR3 is TGTGCCAGCGGTGGGGGGGCGACCGGGGAGCTGTTTTTT.

V is TRBV4-2 and J is TRBJ2-5; D is possibly TRBD1 (6 bases). The CDR3 loop spans 16 amino acids. V was cut by 4 bases and J by 1 base, with 16 bases left in between. The V gene's germline CDR1 is LGHNA and CDR2 YNFKEQ. DNA for the CDR3: TGTGCCAGCAGCCTGGGGGCGGTGTCGGGCCAAGAGACCCAGTACTTC. Amino acid sequence: CASSLGAVSGQETQYF.

This rearrangement joins TRBV4-1 to TRBJ2-2; TRBD2 is a possible D gene (6 bases). Deletions cut 0 bases from V and 6 bases from J, with 14 bases between. The CDR3 is made up of 16 amino acids. Germline CDR1 MGHRA, CDR2 YSYEKL. The CDR3 sequence: CASSQDRASASGELFF. CDR3 DNA: TGCGCCAGCAGCCAAGATCGGGCTAGCGCGTCCGGGGAGCTGTTTTTT.

The rearrangement links TRBV27 to TRBJ2-3; 13 bases are a match to TRBD2. The CDR3 has 18 amino acids. V lost 3 bases to trimming and J lost 2 bases; unmatched junction nucleotides: 8. Per germline, CDR1 MNHEY and CDR2 SMNVEV (reference sequence). The CDR3 coding sequence is TGTGCCAGCAGTTTCCCACTAGCGGGGGGGGAATTCACAGATACGCAGTATTTT. Amino acid sequence: CASSFPLAGGEFTDTQYF.

The chain has TRBV11-3 and TRBJ2-5; D uncertain. The germline V and J ends were trimmed by 1 base and 5 bases, with 8 bases remaining between them. The CDR3 extends over 13 amino acids. The germline gives CDR1 SGHNT, CDR2 YENEEA. The CDR3 sequence is CASSLGADETQYF. The CDR3 nucleotides are TGTGCCAGCAGCTTAGGGGCTGATGAGACCCAGTACTTC.

This chain joins TRBV11-3 and TRBJ2-6, with TRBD2 as a possible D gene (7 bases). The germline CDR1 and CDR2 sequences are SGHNT and YENEEA. The CDR3 is 19 residues long. Between the trimmed V and J ends, which lost 5 bases and 0 bases, there was a span of 20 bases. The CDR3 region is CASSAGARRGVSGANVLTF. DNA of the CDR3: TGTGCCAGCAGCGCGGGGGCTCGCAGAGGGGTCTCTGGGGCCAACGTCCTGACTTTC.

The table lists this clone with a count of one. V is TRBV11-2 and J is TRBJ2-1, with no clear D. Germline V lookup: CDR1 SGHAT, CDR2 FQNNGV. Trimming pared 5 bases from V and 8 bases from J, leaving 10 bases between. The CDR3 sequence is 12 residues long. The CDR3 DNA reads TGTGCCAGCAGCCTATATTCGGATGAGCAGTTCTTC. Translation: CASSLYSDEQFF.

This chain joins TRBV4-1 and TRBJ2-1; D not resolved. CDR1 is MGHRA, CDR2 YSYEKL, per germline. V was cut by 4 bases and J by 2 bases, with 9 bases left in between. This CDR3 spans 14 amino acids. CDR3 amino acids: CASSLVLTYNEQFF. In DNA, the CDR3 is TGCGCCAGCAGCCTAGTTCTAACCTACAATGAGCAGTTCTTC.

The genes are TRBV6-5 and TRBJ2-5, with D possibly matching TRBD1 (5 bases). The end of the DNA aligns better with TRBJ2-7, so the J call may be wrong. This CDR3 is built from 15 residues. From germline, CDR1 is MNHEY and CDR2 SVGAGI. CDR3 protein: CASSPHSQVSYEQYF. In DNA, the CDR3 is TGTGCCAGCAGTCCCCACTCACAGGTCTCCTACGAGCAGTACTTC.

Turning to this clone: Within the sample, other DNA sequences also encode this same CDR3. The chain joins TRBV7-9 to TRBJ1-1; TRBD1 might be the D (5 bases). Germline loops: CDR1 SEHNR, CDR2 FQNEAQ (reference sequence). The CDR3 runs to 14 residues. Trimming shortened V by 2 bases and J by 5 bases, and 12 bases separated the two germline ends. This CDR3 reads CASSLQGSGTEAFF. CDR3 coding DNA: TGTGCCAGCAGCTTACAGGGAAGTGGGACTGAAGCTTTCTTT.

The chain recombines TRBV28 with TRBJ2-3; the match to TRBD1 covers 9 bases. J gave up 4 bases and V 4 bases, and 9 bases lay outside the gene matches. The CDR3 runs to 16 residues. Germline values: CDR1 MDHEN, CDR2 SYDVKM. The CDR3 region has the DNA TGTGCCAGCAGTTCTCCCGGGACAGGGTACCCAGATACGCAGTATTTT. Its translation is CASSSPGTGYPDTQYF.

This chain uses TRBV27 with TRBJ1-1; D perhaps matches TRBD1 (5 bases). CDR3 length: 12 residues. V lost 4 bases, J lost 4 bases, and 7 bases lay in between. Germline CDR1 MNHEY, CDR2 SMNVEV (reference sequence). CDR3 sequence reads: CASSSGGTEAFF. The CDR3 DNA reads as TGTGCCAGCAGTTCGGGGGGCACTGAAGCTTTCTTT.

CDR3 region: CASSRAGAPGQPQHF. CDR3 DNA sequence: TGTGCCAGCTCACGGGCAGGGGCGCCAGGTCAGCCCCAGCATTTT. J is TRBJ1-5 and V is TRBV18, with D perhaps TRBD1 (6 bases). The CDR3 loop spans 15 amino acids. Germline V lookup: CDR1 KGHSH, CDR2 LQKENI. V dropped 4 bases and J dropped 6 bases, with 16 bases sitting between them.

The J gene is TRBJ1-3, the V gene TRBV7-2; D remains unclear. Germline CDR1 is SGHTA and CDR2 is FQGNSA. Deletions cut 3 bases from V and 2 bases from J, with 8 bases between. The CDR3 contains 14 residues. This CDR3 reads CASSFRETGNTIYF. In DNA form, the CDR3 reads TGTGCCAGCAGCTTTCGGGAAACTGGAAACACCATATATTTT. The full variable domain, completed using reference TRBV7-2 and TRBJ1-3, is GAGVSQSPSNKVTEKGKDVELRCDPISGHTALYWYRQSLGQGLEFLIYFQGNSAPDKSGLPSDRFSAERTGGSVSTLTIQRTQQEDSAVYLCASSFRETGNTIYFGEGSWLTVV.

This chain uses TRBV5-4 with TRBJ1-2; D possibly corresponds to TRBD1 (6 bases). Trimming shortened V by 2 bases and J by 8 bases, and 13 bases separated the two germline ends. The CDR3 totals 13 residues. Germline assignment: CDR1 SGHNT and CDR2 YYREEE (reference sequence). CDR3 sequence (DNA): TGTGCCAGCAGCTTTATGGGGGCGGAAGGCTACACCTTC. Its protein product is CASSFMGAEGYTF.

The V and J genes are TRBV9 and TRBJ2-5, with 9 nucleotides matching TRBD2. The CDR3 totals 14 residues. CDR1 is SGDLS and CDR2 is YYNGEE in the germline V gene. V was pared by 2 bases and J by 4 bases, with 3 bases of the junction left unmatched. CDR3 protein: CASSVGGRVETQYF. The CDR3 coding sequence is TGTGCCAGCAGCGTCGGCGGGAGGGTAGAGACCCAGTACTTC.

The CDR3 DNA follows: TGTGCCAGCAGCTTTACAGGGAGACCCTCCTACGAGCAGTACTTC. Amino acid sequence: CASSFTGRPSYEQYF. This chain links TRBV11-3 with TRBJ2-7, with a weak D call TRBD1 (6 bases). The germline gives CDR1 SGHNT, CDR2 YENEEA. Trimming pared 3 bases from V and 0 bases from J, leaving 12 bases between. The CDR3 loop spans 15 amino acids.

The chain is built from TRBV27 and TRBJ1-5, with D unclear. This CDR3 contains 15 residues. Germline V gene lookup returns CDR1 MNHEY and CDR2 SMNVEV (reference sequence). The V end was cut by 1 base, the J end by 3 bases, with 10 bases between. In DNA form, the CDR3 reads TGTGCCAGCAGTTTATTGGGGAGACTCAATCAGCCCCAGCATTTT. Residues: CASSLLGRLNQPQHF.

The chain couples TRBV5-1 to TRBJ2-2; TRBD2 aligns across 11 bases. This CDR3 contains 16 residues. Trimming cost V 4 bases and J 3 bases; bases outside gene matches: 5. CDR1 is SGHRS and CDR2 is YFSETQ in the germline V gene. The CDR3 sequence: CASSPLLAGDTGELFF. The CDR3 DNA sequence: TGCGCCAGCAGCCCCCTACTAGCGGGAGACACCGGGGAGCTGTTTTTT.